These 14 T cell receptor beta chains share one sample of origin, sequenced in a study of T cells in Graves' hyperthyroidism and ophthalmopathy. RNA transcripts provided the source from which TCR beta CDR3 regions were amplified. HTBI primers were employed in a first-round RT-PCR of the TCR CDR3. Using its own MiXCR run on the multiplex PCR reads, TCRdb lists one record per CDR3 protein. The sample shows fewer than 400,000 distinct CDR3 sequences, roughly 25% of them seen only once. Sample: blood. The receptors come from a man aged 45-65 years with Graves' hyperthyroidism.

The chain has TRBV3-1 and TRBJ2-3, with TRBD2 as a possible D gene (6 bases). The V and J ends lost 3 bases and 2 bases respectively, with 12 bases between them. The CDR3 loop spans 15 amino acids. Germline-derived CDR1 and CDR2 are LGHDT and YNNKEL (reference sequence). Here the CDR3 reads CASSHLRGHTDTQYF. CDR3 nucleotide sequence: TGTGCCAGCAGCCATTTGCGGGGTCACACAGATACGCAGTATTTT.

This clonotype was recorded a few times. The V call is TRBV7-9, the J call TRBJ2-7, with 10 bases identical to TRBD2. The CDR3 extends over 15 amino acids. The V gene end was trimmed by 1 base and the J gene end by 7 bases; junction bases not matched to a gene: 7. In germline, CDR1 is SEHNR, CDR2 FQNEAQ (reference sequence). DNA for the CDR3: TGTGCCAGCAGCTTAGAACTAGCGGGATCAGGAGAGCAGTACTTC. It yields the protein CASSLELAGSGEQYF.

Comments on this clonotype: A much larger clone differs by one base, so this may be a read error. This chain links TRBV5-1 with TRBJ2-2, with D perhaps TRBD2 (6 bases). Per the germline V gene, CDR1 is SGHRS and CDR2 is YFSETQ. The CDR3 sequence is 15 residues long. The CDR3 reads CASSMGLLNTGELVF. Here the CDR3 DNA reads TGCGCCAGCAGCATGGGACTTCTAAACACCGGGGAGCTGGTTTTT.

This clonotype has ten or more counts. This sequence joins TRBV7-2 and TRBJ2-7, with D tentatively TRBD1 or TRBD2 (5 bases each). Germline values: CDR1 SGHTA, CDR2 FQGNSA. CDR3 size: 13 residues. Trimming left V 5 bases short and J 2 bases short, with 10 bases between. CDR3: CASSRDLTYEQYF. For the CDR3, the DNA is TGTGCCAGCAGCAGGGACCTCACCTACGAGCAGTACTTC.

The chain couples TRBV19 to TRBJ1-4; D is undetermined. Germline lookup yields CDR1 LNHDA and CDR2 SQIVND (reference sequence). The V end lost 6 bases, the J end lost 0 bases, and 8 bases lay between the germline ends. The CDR3 has 14 amino acids. CDR3 loop: CASSDRATNEKLFF. The CDR3 nucleotides are TGTGCCAGTAGCGACCGCGCAACTAATGAAAAACTGTTTTTT.

There are a few counts of this clonotype. The chain joins TRBV28 to TRBJ2-1; 9 positions agree with TRBD2. This CDR3 spans 16 amino acids. From germline, CDR1 is MDHEN and CDR2 SYDVKM. Trimming cost V 3 bases and J 3 bases; bases outside gene matches: 6. In DNA, the CDR3 is TGTGCCAGCAGTTTTGGGACTAGCCGGCGCTACAATGAGCAGTTCTTC. It specifies CASSFGTSRRYNEQFF.

V is TRBV5-6 and J is TRBJ1-5; maybe TRBD1 (6 bases). V was pared by 2 bases and J by 3 bases, with 15 bases between. The CDR3 has 16 residues. Germline values: CDR1 SGHDT, CDR2 YYEEEE. CDR3 sequence reads: CASSFKGGQPNQPQHF. CDR3 nucleotides: TGTGCCAGCAGCTTCAAAGGGGGACAACCCAATCAGCCCCAGCATTTT.

The V gene is TRBV3-1, the J gene TRBJ2-7; possibly TRBD1 for D (5 bases). The V end was cut by 4 bases, the J end by 0 bases, with 10 bases between. CDR1 and CDR2 from the germline V gene are LGHDT and YNNKEL (reference sequence). The CDR3 runs to 14 residues. This CDR3 is CASSPSTVSYEQYF. In DNA, the CDR3 is TGTGCCAGCAGCCCTTCGACAGTCTCCTACGAGCAGTACTTC.

The sample holds a few counts of this clonotype. The V call is TRBV18, the J call TRBJ2-7, with D possibly matching TRBD1 (6 bases). Germline-derived CDR1 and CDR2 are KGHSH and LQKENI. This CDR3 comprises 15 residues. V lost 4 bases to trimming and J lost 0 bases, with 13 bases between them. CDR3 residues: CASSLGQQSSYEQYF. CDR3 DNA: TGTGCCAGCTCACTCGGACAGCAATCCTCCTACGAGCAGTACTTC.

This chain uses TRBV3-1 with TRBJ2-1; the D gene is possibly TRBD2 (7 bases). From germline, CDR1 is LGHDT and CDR2 YNNKEL (reference sequence). V was shortened by 6 bases and J by 6 bases, with 15 bases between the two germline ends. The CDR3 runs 14 residues. CDR3 nucleotides: TGTGCCAGCAGTGCTCGGGGGGCTGGCAATGAGCAGTTCTTC. Translating gives CASSARGAGNEQFF.

The gene calls are TRBV20-1 and TRBJ2-3; 11 nucleotides match TRBD2. The CDR3 runs 18 residues. The germline CDR1 and CDR2 sequences are DFQATT and SNEGSKA (reference sequence). The V gene end was trimmed by 1 base and the J gene end by 1 base; junction bases not matched to a gene: 10. The CDR3 bases are TGCAGTGCTAGAGGCTGGTTGACTAGCGGGATAGGCACAGATACGCAGTATTTT. The encoded protein is CSARGWLTSGIGTDTQYF.

There are a few counts of this clonotype. The V and J genes are TRBV19 and TRBJ2-1; 7 nucleotides match TRBD2. The CDR3 spans 15 residues. Germline lookup yields CDR1 LNHDA and CDR2 SQIVND (reference sequence). V was clipped by 4 bases and J by 1 base; unmatched bases: 4. The CDR3 coding sequence is TGTGCCAGTAGTAGGGCGGGAGCTTCCTACAATGAGCAGTTCTTC. Its protein is CASSRAGASYNEQFF.

The V call is TRBV12-3 or TRBV12-4, the J call TRBJ1-3; the D is unclear. Trimming removed 4 bases at V and 4 bases at J, with 11 bases between. CDR3 length: 14 residues. CDR3 coding DNA: TGTGCCAGCAGTTCGCAGGTGTCCGGAAACACCATATATTTT. Protein product: CASSSQVSGNTIYF.

This clonotype occurred a few times. The chain is built from TRBV5-1 and TRBJ2-3; 11 bases align to TRBD2. Germline-derived CDR1 and CDR2 are SGHRS and YFSETQ. This CDR3 region has 16 residues. The trim removed 5 bases at V and 2 bases at J, leaving 7 bases unmatched. The CDR3 sequence is CASRAGTSGPTDTQYF. The CDR3 nucleotides are TGCGCCAGCAGAGCCGGGACTAGCGGACCCACAGATACGCAGTATTTT.